This entry concerns a single TCR beta chain. The CDR3 has 13 residues. Trimming left V 7 bases short and J 6 bases short, with 18 bases between. CDR1 SQVTM and CDR2 ANQGSEA come from the germline V gene. Several immunoSEQ plates held equal portions of the genomic DNA taken from each subset. An approximately 210 ng quantity of DNA, roughly 29,000 T cell genomes, went into the sorted-subset replicate PCRs. This table comes from immunoSEQ multiplex PCR, and its TCRdb copy is limited to in-frame clones, with some not included. The table lists approximately 1.5 million clones, 95% to 99% of them singletons, with roughly 0.45% in the top ten. This entry is derived from a study of shared clonotypes between healthy human individuals. Whole-study context: Researchers drew samples from two women and three men aged 18 to 49.

The chain combines TRBV29-1 with TRBJ1-1; no definite D call. What was sequenced was naive CD4+ T cells sorted from blood. Subset noted: CD45RA+ positively selected. This TCR came from a man aged 30-40 years in good health. The CDR3, as DNA: TGCAGCGGTTTGACACGCGGCGGGGCTGAAGCTTTCTTT. Translated, it gives CSGLTRGGAEAFF.